Shown below are 4 T cell receptor beta chains from a single sample sequenced in a study of T-cell memory formation after mild COVID-19. One entry per CDR3 protein results from TCRdb running MiXCR on the 5' RACE reads. The sample includes over 450,000 distinct CDR3 sequences, about 20% of them seen just once. The sample comprised PBMCs or a T cell subset sorted from them (not recorded which). The source of these receptors is an adult woman who had mild COVID-19 (a few samples of this study predate the infection). Cell type and time point are not known.

The rearrangement joins TRBV5-4 to TRBJ1-1, with 8 bases that match TRBD1. Germline-derived CDR1 and CDR2 are SGHNT and YYREEE (reference sequence). J gave up 0 bases and V 0 bases, and 7 bases lay outside the gene matches. The CDR3 is 17 amino acids. As DNA, the CDR3 is TGTGCCAGCAGCTTGGCTTCAGGGGGCACTGTGAACACTGAAGCTTTCTTT. Translated, it gives CASSLASGGTVNTEAFF.

This clonotype was counted at least ten times. This CDR3 reads CASSPSGTGVLYEQYF. Here the CDR3 DNA reads TGTGCCAGCTCACCATCCGGGACAGGGGTCCTCTACGAGCAGTACTTC. The chain couples TRBV18 to TRBJ2-7; 10 bases line up with TRBD1. V trimming: 2 bases; J trimming: 3 bases; junction bases outside the gene matches: 7. Germline CDR1 is KGHSH and CDR2 is LQKENI. The CDR3 consists of 16 residues.

The chain recombines TRBV12-3 or TRBV12-4 with TRBJ2-3, with 7 bases matching TRBD2. V trimming: 5 bases; J trimming: 2 bases; junction bases outside the gene matches: 10. The CDR3 loop spans 16 amino acids. DNA of the CDR3: TGTGCCAGCAGTCCCAGGTGGGGGAGGGCCACAGATACGCAGTATTTT. The encoded protein is CASSPRWGRATDTQYF.

The chain carries TRBV20-1 and TRBJ1-1, with 8 bases identical to TRBD1. CDR1 and CDR2 from the germline V gene are DFQATT and SNEGSKA (reference sequence). V trimming: 6 bases; J trimming: 5 bases; junction bases outside the gene matches: 11. The CDR3 spans 14 residues. DNA of the CDR3: TGCAGTGCCGTTGCAGGGGGCATGGGAACTGAAGCTTTCTTT. It translates to CSAVAGGMGTEAFF.